This T cell receptor (beta chain) was identified during a study of PD-1 blockade in classical Hodgkin lymphoma. Per the germline V gene, CDR1 is LNHDA and CDR2 is SQIVND (reference sequence). Between the trimmed V and J ends, which lost 4 bases and 9 bases, there was a span of 16 bases. The CDR3 runs to 14 residues. The protocol was immunoSEQ multiplex PCR, while the TCRdb copy is restricted to in-frame clones and leaves out a portion. Here the sample spans fewer than 8,000 clones, more than 70% being singletons. Time point: cycle 4 day 1 (C4D1), after five to seven weeks of nivolumab. Exposure to brentuximab vedotin varied, and each patient had relapsed following autologous stem cell transplantation.

Here the sequenced sample was peripheral blood mononuclear cells (PBMCs), taken before the fourth cycle of nivolumab. This chain links TRBV19 with TRBJ2-1; D is perhaps TRBD1 or TRBD2 (5 bases each). This clonotype originated in a human donor with classical Hodgkin lymphoma. The CDR3 bases are TGTGCCAGTAGTAGCGCAGGGAGATGGGTTGAGCAGTTCTTC. This codes for CASSSAGRWVEQFF.